This T cell receptor beta chain was found in a study of blood T cell repertoires in COVID-19. Study summary: The analysed material was cDNA or gDNA that came from T cells, B-cell-depleted T cells, or PBMCs.

Cohort allocation depended upon clinical history that participants reported. This CDR3 contains 16 residues. In germline, CDR1 is MGHRA, CDR2 YSYEKL. V lost 0 bases and J 3 bases, leaving 13 bases between the germline ends. The repertoire was sequenced with immunoSEQ multiplex PCR; TCRdb's copy has only in-frame clones and lacks some. The data contain approximately 250,000 clones, 88% of them singletons. This chain connects TRBV4-1 to TRBJ2-3; tentatively, D is TRBD2 (7 bases). The receptor was isolated from a woman in her thirties or forties with acute COVID-19. Sequencing used PBMCs or T cells enriched from blood (not recorded which). In nucleotides, the CDR3 is TGCGCCAGCAGCCAAGAGGGGGGGCGCGGTACAGATACGCAGTATTTT. This translates into CASSQEGGRGTDTQYF.